What follows describes a single T cell receptor beta chain. Its antigen is undetermined. This sequence may be a read error, since a much larger clone differs from it by one base. The PBMCs were taken from roughly 10 ml of fresh peripheral blood. Trimming stripped 5 bases from V and 9 bases from J, with 19 bases between. The CDR3 totals 14 residues. Germline V gene data show CDR1 as SGHTA and CDR2 as FQGTGA. RNA transcripts yielded amplified TCR beta CDR3 regions. RT-PCR in the first round (using the HTBI primer set) targeted the TCR CDR3. From the multiplex PCR reads, TCRdb called clonotypes with MiXCR, one entry per CDR3 protein. This table has 540,000 or so distinct CDR3 sequences, around a sixth appearing once. This specimen comes from a study of T cells in Graves' hyperthyroidism and ophthalmopathy. Study-level findings and limits: A model built on 13 V-J features separated ophthalmopathy from stable hyperthyroidism. Clonotypes that were expanded in thyroid above 0.001 mostly appeared in blood too.

The chain employs TRBV7-3 and TRBJ1-2; unclear D gene. This TCR came from a woman in her twenties or thirties with Graves' hyperthyroidism. The sequenced sample was blood. The CDR3 loop is CASSQDWGWYSYTF. The CDR3 coding sequence is TGTGCCAGCAGCCAGGACTGGGGATGGTATAGCTACACCTTC.